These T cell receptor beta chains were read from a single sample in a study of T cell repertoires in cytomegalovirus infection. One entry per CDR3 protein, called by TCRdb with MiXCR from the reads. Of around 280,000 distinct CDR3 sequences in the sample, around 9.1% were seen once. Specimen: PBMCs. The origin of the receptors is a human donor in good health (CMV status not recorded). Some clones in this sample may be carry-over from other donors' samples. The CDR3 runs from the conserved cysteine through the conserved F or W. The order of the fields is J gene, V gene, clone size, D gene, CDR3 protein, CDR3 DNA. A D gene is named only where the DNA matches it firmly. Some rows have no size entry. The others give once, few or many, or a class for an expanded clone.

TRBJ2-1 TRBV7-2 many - CASSPRRGGASNEQFF TGTGCCAGCAGCCCCAGGAGGGGGGGCGCGAGTAATGAGCAGTTCTTC
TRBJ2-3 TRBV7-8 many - CASSPGRVQDTQYF TGTGCCAGCAGCCCCGGACGGGTGCAGGATACGCAGTATTTT
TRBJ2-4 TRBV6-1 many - CASGFSGPADIQYF TGTGCCAGCGGATTTTCCGGGCCGGCGGACATTCAGTACTTC
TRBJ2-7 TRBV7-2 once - CASSVEPGRYEQYF TGTGCCAGCAGCGTAGAACCGGGGCGCTACGAGCAGTACTTC
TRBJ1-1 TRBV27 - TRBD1 CASSLSTGALGTEAFF TGTGCCAGCAGTTTATCGACAGGGGCCCTCGGCACTGAAGCTTTCTTT
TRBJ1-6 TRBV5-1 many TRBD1 CASSSRQGRSSPLHF TGCGCCAGCAGCTCCCGACAGGGTAGATCTTCACCCCTCCACTTT
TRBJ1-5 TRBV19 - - CASSIGGGSGIQPQHF TGTGCCAGTAGTATTGGCGGTGGCAGCGGAATTCAGCCCCAGCATTTT
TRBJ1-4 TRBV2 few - CASRRWGTNEKLFF TGTGCCAGCAGGCGGTGGGGCACTAATGAAAAACTGTTTTTT
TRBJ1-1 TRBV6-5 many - CASSYTTSGGAEAFF TGTGCCAGCAGTTACACGACCTCGGGGGGCGCTGAAGCTTTCTTT
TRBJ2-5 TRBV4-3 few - CASSQNKGPETQYF TGCGCCAGCAGCCAGAATAAAGGACCCGAGACCCAGTACTTC
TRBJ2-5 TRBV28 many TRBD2 CASSPGTSGGGVQETQYF TGTGCCAGCAGTCCTGGGACTAGCGGGGGAGGTGTCCAAGAGACCCAGTACTTC
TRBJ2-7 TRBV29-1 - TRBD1 CSVLPGQGYEQYF TGCAGCGTCTTGCCGGGACAGGGTTACGAGCAGTACTTC
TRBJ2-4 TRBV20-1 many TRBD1 CSAPGTELKNIQYF TGCAGTGCTCCCGGGACAGAACTAAAAAACATTCAGTACTTC
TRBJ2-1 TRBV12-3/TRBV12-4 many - CASSLIVNEQFF TGTGCCAGCAGCCTTATAGTCAATGAGCAGTTCTTC
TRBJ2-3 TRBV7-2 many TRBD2 CASSYGTSGGGTQYF TGTGCCAGCAGCTATGGGACTAGCGGGGGAGGTACGCAGTATTTT
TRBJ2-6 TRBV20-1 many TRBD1 CSAIGTATYSGANVLTF TGCAGTGCTATCGGGACAGCTACATACTCTGGGGCCAACGTCCTGACTTTC
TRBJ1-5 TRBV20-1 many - CSASSGAGQPQHF TGCAGTGCTAGCTCCGGGGCGGGTCAGCCCCAGCATTTT
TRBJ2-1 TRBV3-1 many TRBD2 CASSWTSGGAGEQFF TGTGCCAGCAGCTGGACTAGCGGGGGGGCCGGTGAGCAGTTCTTC
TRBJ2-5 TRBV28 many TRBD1 CASSTEDRVRKTQYF TGTGCCAGCAGTACCGAGGACAGGGTGCGGAAGACCCAGTACTTC
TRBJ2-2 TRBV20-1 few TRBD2 CSATGGNTGELFF TGCAGTGCTACGGGGGGAAACACCGGGGAGCTGTTTTTT
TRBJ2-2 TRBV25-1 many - CASSEWVLGANTGELFF TGTGCCAGCAGTGAGTGGGTACTCGGGGCCAACACCGGGGAGCTGTTTTTT
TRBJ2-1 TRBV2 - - CASKKGDRWEQFF TGTGCCAGCAAGAAGGGGGATCGTTGGGAGCAGTTCTTC
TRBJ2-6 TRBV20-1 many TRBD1 CSARAPGQTGGANVLTF TGCAGTGCTAGGGCACCGGGACAGACTGGTGGGGCCAACGTCCTGACTTTC
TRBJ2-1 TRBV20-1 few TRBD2 CSAGLAGLGGQFF TGCAGTGCCGGCCTAGCGGGCCTAGGGGGGCAGTTCTTC
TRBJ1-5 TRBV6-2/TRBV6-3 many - CASSYSGTGRNQPQHF TGTGCCAGCAGTTACTCGGGTACAGGTCGGAATCAGCCCCAGCATTTT
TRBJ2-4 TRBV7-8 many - CASSLEAGADIQYF TGTGCCAGCAGCTTAGAGGCAGGGGCGGACATTCAGTACTTC
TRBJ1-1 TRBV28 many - CASSFLKATLNTEAFF TGTGCCAGCAGTTTTCTCAAGGCGACTTTGAACACTGAAGCTTTCTTT